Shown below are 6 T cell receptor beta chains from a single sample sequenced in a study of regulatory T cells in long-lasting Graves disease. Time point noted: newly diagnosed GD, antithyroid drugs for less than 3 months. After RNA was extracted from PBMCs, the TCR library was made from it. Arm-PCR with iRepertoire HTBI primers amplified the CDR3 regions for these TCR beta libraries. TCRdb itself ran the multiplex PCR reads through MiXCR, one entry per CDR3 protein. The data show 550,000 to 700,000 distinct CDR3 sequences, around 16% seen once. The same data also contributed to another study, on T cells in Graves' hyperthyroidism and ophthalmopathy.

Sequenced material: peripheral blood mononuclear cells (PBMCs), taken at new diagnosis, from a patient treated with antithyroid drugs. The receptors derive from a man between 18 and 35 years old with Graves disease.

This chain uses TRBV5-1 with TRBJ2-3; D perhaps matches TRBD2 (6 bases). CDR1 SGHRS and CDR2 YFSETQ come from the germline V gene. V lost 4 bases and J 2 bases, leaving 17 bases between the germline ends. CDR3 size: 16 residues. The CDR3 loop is CASSRLVSGYTDTQYF. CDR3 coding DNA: TGCGCCAGCAGCCGCTTAGTGAGCGGGTACACAGATACGCAGTATTTT.

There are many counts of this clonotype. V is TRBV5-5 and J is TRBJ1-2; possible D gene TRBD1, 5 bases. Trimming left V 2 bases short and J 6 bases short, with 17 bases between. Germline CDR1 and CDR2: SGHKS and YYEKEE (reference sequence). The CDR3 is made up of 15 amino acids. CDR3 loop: CASSLVSGREDGYTF. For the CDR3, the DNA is TGTGCCAGCAGCTTAGTCTCCGGCAGGGAGGATGGCTACACCTTC. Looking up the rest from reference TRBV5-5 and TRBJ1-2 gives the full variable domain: DAGVTQSPTHLIKTRGQQVTLRCSPISGHKSVSWYQQVLGQGPQFIFQYYEKEERGRGNFPDRFSARQFPNYSSELNVNALLLGDSALYLCASSLVSGREDGYTFGSGTRLTVV.

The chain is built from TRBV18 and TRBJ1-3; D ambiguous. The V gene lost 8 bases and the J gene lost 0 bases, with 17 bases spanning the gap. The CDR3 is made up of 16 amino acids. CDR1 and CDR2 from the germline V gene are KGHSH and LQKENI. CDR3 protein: CASTYQNYHSGNTIYF. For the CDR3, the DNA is TGTGCCAGCACATACCAGAATTACCACTCTGGAAACACCATATATTTT.

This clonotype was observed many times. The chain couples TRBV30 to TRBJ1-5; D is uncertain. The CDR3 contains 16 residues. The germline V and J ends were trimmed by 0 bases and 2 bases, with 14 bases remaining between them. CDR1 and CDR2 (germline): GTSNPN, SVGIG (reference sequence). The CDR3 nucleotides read TGTGCCTGGAGTGTACCGCAGGATGATGGCAATCAGCCCCAGCATTTT. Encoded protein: CAWSVPQDDGNQPQHF.

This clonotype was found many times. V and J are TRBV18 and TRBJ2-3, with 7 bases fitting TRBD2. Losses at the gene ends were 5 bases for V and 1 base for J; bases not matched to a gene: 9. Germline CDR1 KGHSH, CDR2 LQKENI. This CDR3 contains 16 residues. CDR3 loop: CASSYSGWSGTDTQYF. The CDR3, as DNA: TGTGCCAGCTCATATAGCGGGTGGAGTGGCACAGATACGCAGTATTTT.

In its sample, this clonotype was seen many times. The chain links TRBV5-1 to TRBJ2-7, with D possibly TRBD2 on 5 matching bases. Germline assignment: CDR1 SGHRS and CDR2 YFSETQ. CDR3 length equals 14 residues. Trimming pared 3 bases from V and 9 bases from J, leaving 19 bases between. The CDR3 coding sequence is TGCGCCAGCAGCTCGCAACTAGACCGGTCGTGGCAGTACTTC. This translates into CASSSQLDRSWQYF.